This T cell receptor beta chain stems from a study of blood T cell repertoires in COVID-19. This CDR3 comprises 13 residues. Germline loops: CDR1 SGHTA, CDR2 FQGNSA. V lost 6 bases, J lost 4 bases, and 10 bases lay in between. In the study's own analysis: Quantification of nucleated cells was approximated via reference gene primer amplification. Method: immunoSEQ multiplex PCR; TCRdb's copy keeps in-frame clones and lacks some. Clonal size and the V and J genes are those of that table, whereas D and trimming came from the DNA. Of approximately 440,000 clones in the sample, roughly 88% were seen once. Sequences were obtained from PBMCs or T cells enriched from blood (not recorded which). V usage is TRBV7-2 and J usage is TRBJ2-1; no definite D call. The clonotype was recovered from a man aged 18-30 years who had recovered from COVID-19. CDR3 in DNA: TGTGCCAGCAGAAGTTACTTTTACAATGAGCAGTTCTTC. Protein sequence: CASRSYFYNEQFF.